This TCR beta chain emerged from a study of cytomegalovirus exposure and HLA in healthy donors. Study as a whole: Ancestry clustering placed roughly four fifths of roughly 410 genotyped donors in the Caucasian-associated cluster.

Each of the donors was a healthy bone marrow donor. Germline assignment: CDR1 LNHDA and CDR2 SQIVND (reference sequence). The CDR3 covers 13 residues. The V gene lost 6 bases and the J gene lost 3 bases, with 11 bases spanning the gap. 13 Jbeta primers and 60 Vbeta primers were used for the PCR. The repertoire was sequenced with immunoSEQ multiplex PCR; TCRdb's copy has only in-frame clones and lacks some. Seen here are about 210,000 clones, approximately 82% observed once, and the top ten hold around 9.6%. Whole-study results and caveats: According to a later analysis, most TCR beta chains associated with CMV appeared HLA-restricted.

There are a few counts of this clone. Its antigen remains unknown. This sequence joins TRBV19 and TRBJ1-2, with TRBD1 as a possible D gene (6 bases). Input material: PBMCs. This clonotype was sampled from a woman in her forties or fifties in good health and CMV-seropositive. In DNA, the CDR3 is TGTGCCAGTAGCCCAGGGGTTTACTATGGCTACACCTTC. Encoded protein: CASSPGVYYGYTF.